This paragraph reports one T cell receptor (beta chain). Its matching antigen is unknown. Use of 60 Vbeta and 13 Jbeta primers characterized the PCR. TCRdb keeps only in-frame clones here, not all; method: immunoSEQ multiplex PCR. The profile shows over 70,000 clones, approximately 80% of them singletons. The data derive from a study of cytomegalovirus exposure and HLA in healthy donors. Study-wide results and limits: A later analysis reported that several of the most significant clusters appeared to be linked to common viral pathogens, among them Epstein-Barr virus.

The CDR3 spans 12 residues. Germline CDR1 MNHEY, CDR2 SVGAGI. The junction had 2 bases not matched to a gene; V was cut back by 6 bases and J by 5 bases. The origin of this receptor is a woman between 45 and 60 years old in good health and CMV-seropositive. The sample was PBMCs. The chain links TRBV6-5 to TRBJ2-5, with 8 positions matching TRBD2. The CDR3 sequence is CASRGGRETQYF. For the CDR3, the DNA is TGTGCCAGCAGGGGCGGGAGGGAGACCCAGTACTTC.